This is a list of T cell receptor beta chains from one sample in a study of T-cell memory formation after mild COVID-19. Using its own MiXCR run on the 5' RACE reads, TCRdb lists one record per CDR3 protein. The data contain 300,000 to 400,000 distinct CDR3 sequences, roughly an eighth of them seen just once; the ten biggest clones take up about a fifth. Sequencing was carried out using PBMCs or a T cell subset sorted from them (not recorded which). These receptors were collected from a man younger than 35 who had mild COVID-19 (a few samples of this study predate the infection). Cell type and time point are not known. Both conserved end residues are part of each CDR3. A D gene is named only where the DNA matches it firmly. Clone size is not always given. Where it is, it says once, few, many or a class for expanded clones.

TRBV27,few,TRBJ2-7,.,CASSYSQGNEQYF,TGTGCCAGCAGTTACTCACAGGGTAACGAGCAGTACTTC
TRBV12-3/TRBV12-4,.,TRBJ1-5,.,CASSSLVGQPQHF,TGTGCCAGCAGTTCCTTGGTGGGGCAGCCCCAGCATTTT
TRBV12-3/TRBV12-4,.,TRBJ2-4,TRBD1,CASRGTGDIQYF,TGTGCCAGCAGAGGGACAGGGGACATTCAGTACTTC
TRBV4-1,many,TRBJ2-6,TRBD1,CASSQEGGVGANVLTF,TGCGCCAGCAGCCAAGAAGGGGGCGTAGGGGCCAACGTCCTGACTTTC
TRBV6-6,few,TRBJ1-1,.,CASSYNRENTEAFF,TGTGCCAGCAGTTACAACAGGGAGAACACTGAAGCTTTCTTT
TRBV6-4,few,TRBJ2-7,.,CASSDVYEQYF,TGTGCCAGCAGTGATGTCTACGAGCAGTACTTC
TRBV6-5,.,TRBJ2-1,.,CASSYGPREQFF,TGTGCCAGCAGTTATGGCCCGAGGGAGCAGTTCTTC
TRBV5-1,few,TRBJ1-5,.,CASSLAYTADSNQPQHF,TGCGCCAGCAGCTTGGCTTATACGGCGGATAGCAATCAGCCCCAGCATTTT
TRBV6-6,.,TRBJ2-5,.,CASSYVLGAETQYF,TGTGCCAGCAGTTACGTCTTGGGGGCCGAGACCCAGTACTTC
TRBV28,few,TRBJ2-3,.,CASSPPALDTQYF,TGTGCCAGCAGCCCCCCAGCCCTCGATACGCAGTATTTT
TRBV10-3,.,TRBJ2-2,.,CAISESKAGVNTGELFF,TGTGCCATCAGTGAGTCGAAGGCAGGTGTCAACACCGGGGAGCTGTTTTTT
TRBV20-1,.,TRBJ2-6,.,CSARPFRSGANVLTF,TGCAGTGCCCGACCGTTTCGGTCTGGGGCCAACGTCCTGACTTTC
TRBV11-2,few,TRBJ2-2,TRBD2,CASSSGGTSGGAGSTTGELFF,TGTGCCAGCAGCTCTGGAGGGACTAGCGGGGGGGCCGGGTCAACCACCGGGGAGCTGTTTTTT
TRBV19,.,TRBJ1-2,.,CASKEEDSYGYTF,TGTGCCAGTAAAGAAGAGGACAGCTATGGCTACACCTTC
TRBV3-1,few,TRBJ2-1,.,CASSQDGSSYNEQFF,TGTGCCAGCAGCCAAGATGGGAGCTCCTACAATGAGCAGTTCTTC
TRBV28,.,TRBJ2-2,.,CASRNRRNTGELFF,TGTGCCAGCAGAAACAGAAGGAACACCGGGGAGCTGTTTTTT
TRBV7-2,many,TRBJ1-1,.,CASSPSRDTEAFF,TGTGCCAGCAGCCCCTCACGGGACACTGAAGCTTTCTTT
TRBV5-4,few,TRBJ1-1,.,CASSSVANTEAFF,TGTGCCAGCAGCTCCGTCGCGAACACTGAAGCTTTCTTT
TRBV4-1,many,TRBJ2-1,TRBD1,CASSQDSGGGYNEQFF,TGCGCCAGCAGCCAAGATTCAGGGGGCGGTTACAATGAGCAGTTCTTC
TRBV7-8,.,TRBJ2-5,.,CASSPVDLAELETQYF,TGTGCCAGCAGCCCGGTGGACTTAGCAGAACTGGAGACCCAGTACTTC
TRBV4-1,.,TRBJ2-7,TRBD1,CASSQAGTGTSYEQYF,TGCGCCAGCAGCCAAGCCGGGACAGGGACGTCCTACGAGCAGTACTTC
TRBV12-3/TRBV12-4,few,TRBJ2-5,TRBD2,CASSRRGEETQYF,TGTGCCAGCAGCCGGCGGGGGGAAGAGACCCAGTACTTC